This T cell receptor beta chain was profiled in a study of patients and donors after allogeneic stem cell transplantation. The CDR3 is 14 residues long. V gave up 3 bases and J gave up 5 bases, with 14 bases separating them. Germline CDR1 reads DFQATT; CDR2 reads SNEGSKA (reference sequence). This clonotype showed up many times. MiXCR, run by TCRdb on the RT-PCR reads, gives a single entry per CDR3 protein. The sample yields fewer than 95,000 distinct CDR3 sequences, approximately 5.2% seen once. This TCR was sampled from a human donor who was either an allogeneic HSCT recipient or a stem cell or donor lymphocyte infusion donor (not recorded which). It is not recorded whose cells these are; they may come from a transplant donor. The chain combines TRBV20-1 with TRBJ2-4, with D possibly being TRBD2 (6 bases). Sequencing input: blood, either unsorted or a sorted T cell fraction (not recorded which). Here the CDR3 reads CSASRGTGENIQYF. The CDR3 bases are TGCAGTGCTAGTCGCGGGACCGGAGAAAACATTCAGTACTTC.